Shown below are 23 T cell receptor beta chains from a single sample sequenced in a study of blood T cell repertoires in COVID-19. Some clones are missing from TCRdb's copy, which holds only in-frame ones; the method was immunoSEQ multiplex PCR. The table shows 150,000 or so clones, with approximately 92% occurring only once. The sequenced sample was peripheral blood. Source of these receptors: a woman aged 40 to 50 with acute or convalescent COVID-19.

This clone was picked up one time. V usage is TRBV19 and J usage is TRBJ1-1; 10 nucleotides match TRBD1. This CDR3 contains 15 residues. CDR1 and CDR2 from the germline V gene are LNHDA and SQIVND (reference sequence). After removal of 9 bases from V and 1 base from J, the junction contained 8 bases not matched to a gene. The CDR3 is CASGQGVVANTEAFF. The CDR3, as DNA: TGTGCCAGCGGACAGGGGGTTGTGGCGAACACTGAAGCTTTCTTT. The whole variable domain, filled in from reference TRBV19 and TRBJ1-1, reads DGGITQSPKYLFRKEGQNVTLSCEQNLNHDAMYWYRQDPGQGLRLIYYSQIVNDFQKGDIAEGYSVSREKKESFPLTVTSAQKNPTAFYLCASGQGVVANTEAFFGQGTRLTVV.

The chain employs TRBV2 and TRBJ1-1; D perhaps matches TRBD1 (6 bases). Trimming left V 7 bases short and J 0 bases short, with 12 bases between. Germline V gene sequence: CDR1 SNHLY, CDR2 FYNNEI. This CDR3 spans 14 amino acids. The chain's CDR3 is CASNYRALNTEAFF. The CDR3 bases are TGTGCCAGCAATTACAGGGCCTTGAACACTGAAGCTTTCTTT.

For the CDR3, the DNA is TGCGCCAGCAGCCAAGGTCGGTCCCATCAGCCCCAGCATTTT. The encoded protein is CASSQGRSHQPQHF. V gene TRBV4-1 combines with J gene TRBJ1-5; no clear D gene. CDR1 MGHRA and CDR2 YSYEKL come from the germline V gene. Trimming stripped 1 base from V and 5 bases from J, with 9 bases between. The CDR3 runs 14 residues.

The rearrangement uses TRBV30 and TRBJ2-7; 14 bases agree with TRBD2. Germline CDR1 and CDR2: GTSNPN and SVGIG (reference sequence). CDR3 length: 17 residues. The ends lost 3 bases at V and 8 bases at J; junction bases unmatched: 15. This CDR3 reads CAWSGDSGTSGSGKQYF. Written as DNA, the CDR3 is TGTGCCTGGAGCGGAGACTCCGGGACTAGCGGGAGCGGAAAGCAGTACTTC.

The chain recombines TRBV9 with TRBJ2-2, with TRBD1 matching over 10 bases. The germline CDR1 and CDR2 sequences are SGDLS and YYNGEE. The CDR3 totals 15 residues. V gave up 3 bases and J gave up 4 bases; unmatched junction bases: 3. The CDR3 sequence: CASSAGQGTTGELFF. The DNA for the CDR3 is TGTGCCAGCAGCGCGGGACAGGGGACCACCGGGGAGCTGTTTTTT.

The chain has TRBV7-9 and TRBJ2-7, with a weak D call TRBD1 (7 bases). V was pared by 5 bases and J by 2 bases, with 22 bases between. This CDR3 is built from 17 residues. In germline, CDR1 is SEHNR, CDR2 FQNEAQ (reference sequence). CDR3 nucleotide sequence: TGTGCCAGCAGCCCAGGGGGATGGGGGGTCCTCGCCTACGAGCAGTACTTC. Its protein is CASSPGGWGVLAYEQYF.

The CDR3 coding sequence is TGTGCCAGTAGTATTTTGGCGGGAGGGACCTACAATGAGCAGTTCTTC. Translated, it gives CASSILAGGTYNEQFF. The chain links TRBV19 to TRBJ2-1, with 9 bases that match TRBD2. After removal of 3 bases from V and 2 bases from J, the junction contained 5 bases not matched to a gene. This CDR3 has 16 residues. Germline CDR1 reads LNHDA; CDR2 reads SQIVND (reference sequence).

CDR3 DNA: TGTGCCAGCAGTTTGTTAGGACAGACGAGCTCTGGGGCCAACGTCCTGACTTTC. Protein sequence: CASSLLGQTSSGANVLTF. V usage is TRBV28 and J usage is TRBJ2-6; D is perhaps TRBD1 (6 bases). The germline V gene has CDR1 MDHEN and CDR2 SYDVKM. V gave up 3 bases and J gave up 0 bases, with 15 bases separating them. The CDR3 loop spans 18 amino acids.

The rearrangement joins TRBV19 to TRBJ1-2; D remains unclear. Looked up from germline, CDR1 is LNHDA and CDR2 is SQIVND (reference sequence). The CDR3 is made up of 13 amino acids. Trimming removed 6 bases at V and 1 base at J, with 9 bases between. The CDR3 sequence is CASRGGGNYGYTF. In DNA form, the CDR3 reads TGTGCCAGTAGGGGAGGAGGTAACTATGGCTACACCTTC.

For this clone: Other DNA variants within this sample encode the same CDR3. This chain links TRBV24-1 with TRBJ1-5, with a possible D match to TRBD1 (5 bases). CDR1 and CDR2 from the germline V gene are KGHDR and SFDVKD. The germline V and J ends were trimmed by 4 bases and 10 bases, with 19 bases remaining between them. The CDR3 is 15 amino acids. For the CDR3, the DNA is TGTGCCACCAGTGAAGGGACCGCCGGGGGGTCACCCCAGCATTTT. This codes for CATSEGTAGGSPQHF.

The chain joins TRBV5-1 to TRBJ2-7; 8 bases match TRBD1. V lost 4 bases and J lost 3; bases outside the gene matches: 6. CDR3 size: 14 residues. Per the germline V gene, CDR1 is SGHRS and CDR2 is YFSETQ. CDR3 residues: CASSKGQDSYEQYF. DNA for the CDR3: TGCGCCAGCAGCAAGGGACAGGACAGCTACGAGCAGTACTTC.

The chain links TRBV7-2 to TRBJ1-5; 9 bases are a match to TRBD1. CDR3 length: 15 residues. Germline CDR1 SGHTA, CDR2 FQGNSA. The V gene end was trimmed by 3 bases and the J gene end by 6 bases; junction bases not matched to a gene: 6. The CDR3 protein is CASSFTGGGGQPQHF. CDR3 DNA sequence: TGTGCCAGCAGCTTTACAGGGGGCGGAGGTCAGCCCCAGCATTTT.

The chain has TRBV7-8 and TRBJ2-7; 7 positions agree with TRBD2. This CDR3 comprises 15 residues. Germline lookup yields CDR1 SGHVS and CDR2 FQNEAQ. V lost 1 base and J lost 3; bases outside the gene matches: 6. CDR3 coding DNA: TGTGCCAGCAGCTTAGATGCGGGAGACAACTACGAGCAGTACTTC. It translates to CASSLDAGDNYEQYF.

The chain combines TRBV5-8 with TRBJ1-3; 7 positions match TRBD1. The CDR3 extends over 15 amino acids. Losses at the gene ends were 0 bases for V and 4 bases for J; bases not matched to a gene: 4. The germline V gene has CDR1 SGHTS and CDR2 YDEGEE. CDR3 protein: CASSLDTGVGNTIYF. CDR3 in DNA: TGTGCCAGCAGCTTGGATACAGGGGTAGGAAACACCATATATTTT.

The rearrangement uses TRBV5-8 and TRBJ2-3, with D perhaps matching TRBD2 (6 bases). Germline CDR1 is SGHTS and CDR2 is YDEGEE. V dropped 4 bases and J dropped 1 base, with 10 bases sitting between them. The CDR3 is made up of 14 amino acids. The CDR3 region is CASSTWGGTDTQYF. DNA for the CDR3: TGTGCCAGCAGCACCTGGGGGGGCACAGATACGCAGTATTTT.

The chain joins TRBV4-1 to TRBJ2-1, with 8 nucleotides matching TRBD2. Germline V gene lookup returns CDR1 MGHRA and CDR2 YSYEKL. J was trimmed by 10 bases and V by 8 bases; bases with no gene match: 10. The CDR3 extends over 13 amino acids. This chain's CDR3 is CASAPREGGEQFF. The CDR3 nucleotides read TGCGCCAGCGCTCCCCGGGAGGGGGGGGAGCAGTTCTTC.

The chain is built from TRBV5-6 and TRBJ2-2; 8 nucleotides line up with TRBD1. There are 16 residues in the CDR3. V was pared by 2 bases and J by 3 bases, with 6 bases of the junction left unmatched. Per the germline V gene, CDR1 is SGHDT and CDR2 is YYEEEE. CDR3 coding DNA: TGTGCCAGCAGCTTTCGACAGGGGCGCCACACCGGGGAGCTGTTTTTT. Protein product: CASSFRQGRHTGELFF.

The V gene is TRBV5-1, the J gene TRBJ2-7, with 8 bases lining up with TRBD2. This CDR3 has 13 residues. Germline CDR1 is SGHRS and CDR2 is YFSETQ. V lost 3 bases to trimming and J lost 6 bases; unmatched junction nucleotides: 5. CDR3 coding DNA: TGCGCCAGCAGCTCGGGGGGGCCCATCGAGCAGTACTTC. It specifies CASSSGGPIEQYF.

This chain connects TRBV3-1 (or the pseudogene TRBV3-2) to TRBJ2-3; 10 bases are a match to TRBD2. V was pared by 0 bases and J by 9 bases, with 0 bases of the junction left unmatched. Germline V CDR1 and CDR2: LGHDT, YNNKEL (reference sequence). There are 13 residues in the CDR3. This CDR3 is CASSQELAGTQYF. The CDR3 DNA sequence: TGTGCCAGCAGCCAAGAACTAGCGGGGACGCAGTATTTT.

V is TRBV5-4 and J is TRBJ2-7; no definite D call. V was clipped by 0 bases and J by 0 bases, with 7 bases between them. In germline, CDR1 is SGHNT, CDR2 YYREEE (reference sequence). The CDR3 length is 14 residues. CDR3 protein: CASSLDSGSYEQYF. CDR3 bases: TGTGCCAGCAGCTTGGATTCAGGCTCCTACGAGCAGTACTTC.

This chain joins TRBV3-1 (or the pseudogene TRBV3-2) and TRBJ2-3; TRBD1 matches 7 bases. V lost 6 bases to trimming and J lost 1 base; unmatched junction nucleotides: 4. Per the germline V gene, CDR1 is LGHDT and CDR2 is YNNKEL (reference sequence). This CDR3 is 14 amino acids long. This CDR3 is CASSPGTGTDTQYF. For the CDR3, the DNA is TGTGCCAGCAGTCCCGGGACAGGCACAGATACGCAGTATTTT.

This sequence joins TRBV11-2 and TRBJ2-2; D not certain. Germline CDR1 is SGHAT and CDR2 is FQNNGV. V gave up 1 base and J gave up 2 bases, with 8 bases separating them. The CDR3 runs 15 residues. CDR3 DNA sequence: TGTGCCAGCAGCTTAGCTGGCAGAAACACCGGGGAGCTGTTTTTT. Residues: CASSLAGRNTGELFF.

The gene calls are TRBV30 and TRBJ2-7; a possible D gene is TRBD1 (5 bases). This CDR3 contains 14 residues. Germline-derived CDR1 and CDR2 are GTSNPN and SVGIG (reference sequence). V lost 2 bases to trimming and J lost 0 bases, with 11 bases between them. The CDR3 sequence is CAWSPGKSSYEQYF. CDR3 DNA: TGTGCCTGGAGTCCAGGGAAAAGCTCCTACGAGCAGTACTTC.